This entry describes one T cell receptor (beta chain). This entry is derived from a study of blood T cell repertoires in COVID-19. Germline V lookup: CDR1 LNHDA, CDR2 SQIVND (reference sequence). The junction had 8 bases not matched to a gene; V was cut back by 4 bases and J by 2 bases. CDR3 length equals 16 residues. Sequenced by immunoSEQ multiplex PCR; TCRdb stores in-frame clones only, minus some. The sample yields approximately 220,000 clones, 80% to 90% seen once. The receptor's source is a man aged 50 to 59 who had recovered from COVID-19. The sample taken for sequencing was peripheral blood. The chain employs TRBV19 and TRBJ2-1; 7 nucleotides match TRBD1. This chain's CDR3 is CASSRDSDYPYNEQFF. In DNA form, the CDR3 reads TGTGCCAGTAGTAGGGACAGCGACTATCCCTACAATGAGCAGTTCTTC.